This entry features one T cell receptor (beta chain) sequence. The data stem from a study of technical replicates of blood from four donors. The method was immunoSEQ multiplex PCR; TCRdb's version includes in-frame clones alone and lacks a portion of them. The table shows roughly 51,000 clones, with about 94% occurring only once. The V and J ends lost 6 bases and 5 bases, in that order; junction bases with no gene match: 6. Germline assignment: CDR1 SNHLY and CDR2 FYNNEI. This CDR3 has 15 residues. This chain uses TRBV2 with TRBJ2-3; TRBD2 agrees at 12 bases. This clonotype originated in a human donor in good health. Some clones in this sample may be carry-over from other donors' samples. Sequencing was performed on PBMCs. The DNA for the CDR3 is TGTGCCAGCAGGGTGACTAGCGGGGGCGTAGATACGCAGTATTTT. It is translated as CASRVTSGGVDTQYF.